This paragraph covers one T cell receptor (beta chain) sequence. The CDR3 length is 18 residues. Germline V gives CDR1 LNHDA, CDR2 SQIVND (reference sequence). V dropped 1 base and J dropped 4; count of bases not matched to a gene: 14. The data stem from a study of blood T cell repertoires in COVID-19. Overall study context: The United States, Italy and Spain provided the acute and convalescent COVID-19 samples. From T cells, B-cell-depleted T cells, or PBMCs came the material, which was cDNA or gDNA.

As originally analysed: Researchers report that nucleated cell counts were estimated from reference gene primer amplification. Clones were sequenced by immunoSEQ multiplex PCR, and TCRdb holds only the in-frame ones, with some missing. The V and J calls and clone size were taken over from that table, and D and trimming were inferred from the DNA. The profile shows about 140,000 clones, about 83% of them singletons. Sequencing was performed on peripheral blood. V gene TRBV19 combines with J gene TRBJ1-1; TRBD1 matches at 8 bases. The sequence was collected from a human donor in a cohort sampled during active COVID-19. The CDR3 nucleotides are TGTGCCAGTAGTATAGTACTCCGCAGGGGGCGAAGGGGCACTGAAGCTTTCTTT. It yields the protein CASSIVLRRGRRGTEAFF.